One TCR beta chain is described in this entry. Original data processing: From reference gene primer amplification, estimates of nucleated cell counts were derived. This table comes from immunoSEQ multiplex PCR, and its TCRdb copy is limited to in-frame clones, with some not included. V and J calls and clone size are copied from that table; D and trimming were computed from the DNA. In the table there are about 96,000 clones, less than 85% of which are singletons. These data originate in a study of blood T cell repertoires in COVID-19. Overall study: T cells, B-cell-depleted T cells, or PBMCs supplied cDNA or gDNA.

This clonotype originated in a woman between 55 and 75 years old with acute or convalescent COVID-19. The sample comprised peripheral blood.

The CDR3 bases are TGCGCCAGCAGCCCCGGGGGGGACACAGATACGCAGTATTTT. It encodes CASSPGGDTDTQYF. The V and J genes are TRBV5-1 and TRBJ2-3; 8 nucleotides match TRBD2. Germline loops: CDR1 SGHRS, CDR2 YFSETQ. The V gene end was trimmed by 4 bases and the J gene end by 2 bases; junction bases not matched to a gene: 3. The CDR3 is 14 amino acids.